The T cell receptor (beta chain) under discussion was sequenced for a study of shared clonotypes between healthy human individuals. General study points: Some clonotypes were shared by all four sorted-subset donors, while others were not shared. The non-shared ones had lower generation probabilities than the shared ones.

Germline V gene lookup returns CDR1 KGHSH and CDR2 LQKENI. This CDR3 has 14 amino acids. The V gene end was trimmed by 4 bases and the J gene end by 4 bases; junction bases not matched to a gene: 3. About this clone itself: Its cognate antigen is unknown.

Naive CD8 populations comprised CD45RO-negative cells positively selected for CCR7, excluding terminally differentiated effector memory CD45RA+ cells. Data came from immunoSEQ multiplex PCR; TCRdb stores just in-frame clones and leaves some out. The data hold hundreds of thousands of clones, with approximately 95% observed a single time. The receptor was derived from a woman in her twenties or thirties in good health. This rearrangement joins TRBV18 to TRBJ2-3, with 9 bases lining up with TRBD2. Sequences were obtained from naive CD8+ T cells sorted from blood. The CDR3 region is CASSLAGDSDTQYF. Written as DNA, the CDR3 is TGTGCCAGCTCACTAGCGGGAGATTCAGATACGCAGTATTTT.